The 5 T cell receptor beta chains below all came from one sample that was sequenced in a study of blood T cell repertoires in COVID-19 (dated by TCRdb to the early 2020s). The protocol used for the library was the immunoSEQ multiplex PCR assay. TCRdb's version of the immuneACCESS table is confined to in-frame rearrangements and falls short of the full clone set. An unresolved V gene accounts for under half of the shortfall where checked; the remainder is of unknown origin. Recorded for this sample are 250,000 or so clones; roughly 87% of them occurred a single time. Approximately 2.4% of the sample goes to the ten largest clones. The sample consisted of PBMCs or T cells enriched from blood (not recorded which). These receptor sequences come from a woman aged 25-40 years with acute COVID-19.

Written as DNA, the CDR3 is TGCAGCGGGAGACAGGGGGAAGGTTATGAGCAGTTCTTC. Encoded protein: CSGRQGEGYEQFF. The chain links TRBV29-1 to TRBJ2-1; TRBD1 aligns across 9 bases. The CDR3 consists of 13 residues. The germline gives CDR1 SQVTM, CDR2 ANQGSEA. Trimming cost V 7 bases and J 8 bases; bases outside gene matches: 9.

The count of this clone is one. The rearrangement joins TRBV27 to TRBJ1-1; D call uncertain. CDR3 size: 13 residues. Trimming took off 3 bases at V and 1 base at J, with 6 bases between the two ends. CDR1 and CDR2 from the germline V gene are MNHEY and SMNVEV (reference sequence). The CDR3 nucleotides read TGTGCCAGCAGTTTGGCGGGGAACACTGAAGCTTTCTTT. Its protein product is CASSLAGNTEAFF.

The sample holds one count of this clone. The rearrangement links TRBV5-6 to TRBJ2-7; 11 nucleotides match TRBD2. The CDR3 length is 15 residues. Germline CDR1 SGHDT, CDR2 YYEEEE. V lost 1 base and J lost 4; bases outside the gene matches: 4. CDR3 bases: TGTGCCAGCAGCTTGTTAGCGGGGGGGCTGTACGAGCAGTACTTC. Translating it yields CASSLLAGGLYEQYF.

The chain combines TRBV7-2 with TRBJ2-1; TRBD1 matches 11 bases. The CDR3 is 16 residues long. Trimming at V came to 1 base and at J to 6 bases, leaving 5 bases not matched to a gene. Looked up from germline, CDR1 is SGHTA and CDR2 is FQGNSA. The chain's CDR3 is CASSLEGQGDVNEQFF. The CDR3 DNA sequence: TGTGCCAGCAGCTTAGAGGGACAGGGGGATGTCAATGAGCAGTTCTTC.

V is TRBV5-8 and J is TRBJ2-5, with TRBD1 as a possible D gene (5 bases). The CDR3 totals 16 residues. V was shortened by 3 bases and J by 2 bases, with 17 bases between the two germline ends. Germline lookup yields CDR1 SGHTS and CDR2 YDEGEE. CDR3 nucleotides: TGTGCCAGCAGCTCCGGACCAGGGTTTCTGCAAGAGACCCAGTACTTC. Translating gives CASSSGPGFLQETQYF. Variable domain in full (rest from reference TRBV5-8 and TRBJ2-5): EAGVTQSPTHLIKTRGQQATLRCSPISGHTSVYWYQQALGLGLQFLLWYDEGEERNRGNFPPRFSGRQFPNYSSELNVNALELEDSALYLCASSSGPGFLQETQYFGPGTRLLVL.